Presented here are 14 T cell receptor beta chains from one specimen sequenced in a study of T cell clones after liver transplantation. TCRdb's table, derived via immunoSEQ multiplex PCR, lists solely in-frame clones and lacks some. The sample has under 55,000 clones, about 82% seen once. The specimen was CD4+ T cells from blood, collected 24 months after liver transplant. These receptors originate from a human patient who received a liver transplant. Part of the T cells may come from the graft donor.

The rearrangement uses TRBV6-5 and TRBJ1-4; D not resolved. This CDR3 has 15 residues. Germline V gives CDR1 MNHEY, CDR2 SVGAGI. V was trimmed by 6 bases and J by 8 bases, leaving 19 bases between them. CDR3 nucleotides: TGTGCCAGCAGACCTGCGCGAGGAGGAGGCGAAAAACTGTTTTTT. This sequence encodes CASRPARGGGEKLFF.

CDR3 in DNA: TGTGCCAGCAGGGGGGAGGGACTAGCGGCCGGCGCCTCCTACGAGCAGTACTTC. Its protein is CASRGEGLAAGASYEQYF. The rearrangement uses TRBV27 and TRBJ2-7; TRBD2 matches 11 bases. J gave up 0 bases and V 6 bases, and 13 bases lay outside the gene matches. The CDR3 runs 18 residues. Germline values: CDR1 MNHEY, CDR2 SMNVEV (reference sequence).

V is TRBV25-1 and J is TRBJ2-1; the D gene is possibly TRBD1 (7 bases). The germline V and J ends were trimmed by 0 bases and 6 bases, with 15 bases remaining between them. The CDR3 loop spans 16 amino acids. Germline CDR1 and CDR2: MGHDK and SYGVNS. CDR3 DNA sequence: TGTGCCAGCAGTGAATATAGAAGACAGGGAGGCAATGAGCAGTTCTTC. Amino acid sequence: CASSEYRRQGGNEQFF.

The chain uses TRBV7-8 and TRBJ2-7; D is unclear. This CDR3 spans 16 amino acids. CDR1 is SGHVS and CDR2 is FQNEAQ in the germline V gene. With 5 bases removed from V and 0 bases from J, the gap between germline ends came to 17 bases. The CDR3 reads CASSKVRISASYEQYF. DNA for the CDR3: TGTGCCAGCAGCAAAGTACGGATTTCAGCCTCCTACGAGCAGTACTTC.

The CDR3 protein is CASSTSGGSSYEQYF. The CDR3 DNA sequence: TGTGCCAGCAGCACTAGCGGGGGGAGCTCCTACGAGCAGTACTTC. This chain links TRBV7-3 with TRBJ2-7; 12 bases agree with TRBD2. This CDR3 spans 15 amino acids. Germline V gives CDR1 SGHTA, CDR2 FQGTGA. J lost 0 bases, V lost 5 bases, and 2 bases had no gene match.

The CDR3 DNA sequence: TGTGCCAGCACCGGACAGGGCGCACCTAATGAAAAACTGTTTTTT. Residues: CASTGQGAPNEKLFF. The chain combines TRBV27 with TRBJ1-4, with 8 bases fitting TRBD1. There are 15 residues in the CDR3. The V gene's germline CDR1 is MNHEY and CDR2 SMNVEV (reference sequence). The J segment lost 3 bases and the V segment lost 7 bases, leaving 7 bases of the junction unmatched.

CDR3 residues: CASFETGTGFYEQYF. CDR3 DNA sequence: TGTGCCAGCTTCGAGACCGGGACAGGATTCTACGAGCAGTACTTC. V is TRBV28 and J is TRBJ2-7; 8 bases fit TRBD1. Per the germline V gene, CDR1 is MDHEN and CDR2 is SYDVKM. The CDR3 sequence is 15 residues long. V was pared by 8 bases and J by 3 bases, with 12 bases of the junction left unmatched.

Written as DNA, the CDR3 is TGTGCCAGCACCCCTTTCGGGAGTAGCAATCAGCCCCAGCATTTT. It encodes CASTPFGSSNQPQHF. This chain links TRBV27 with TRBJ1-5; no clear D. CDR3 length: 15 residues. V lost 7 bases, J lost 0 bases, and 13 bases lay in between. Germline V gene sequence: CDR1 MNHEY, CDR2 SMNVEV (reference sequence).

The V gene is TRBV5-6, the J gene TRBJ2-3, with 8 bases aligning to TRBD2. The CDR3 is 12 residues long. The V and J ends lost 1 base and 14 bases, in that order; junction bases with no gene match: 6. Germline CDR1 is SGHDT and CDR2 is YYEEEE. Written as DNA, the CDR3 is TGTGCCAGCAGCTTGTGGGGACTAGGGATGTATTTT. Protein product: CASSLWGLGMYF. Looking up the rest from reference TRBV5-6 and TRBJ2-3 gives the full variable domain: DAGVTQSPTHLIKTRGQQVTLRCSPKSGHDTVSWYQQALGQGPQFIFQYYEEEERQRGNFPDRFSGHQFPNYSSELNVNALLLGDSALYLCASSLWGLGMYFGPGTRLTVL.

V is TRBV28 and J is TRBJ2-2; the D is unclear. The length of the CDR3 is 15 residues. V was shortened by 4 bases and J by 1 base, with 10 bases between the two germline ends. Germline assignment: CDR1 MDHEN and CDR2 SYDVKM. The CDR3 DNA follows: TGTGCCAGCAGTTCCCCCGGGCGGAACACCGGGGAGCTGTTTTTT. It yields the protein CASSSPGRNTGELFF.

J is TRBJ1-1 and V is TRBV19, with a tentative D call TRBD1 (5 bases). The CDR3 has 13 residues. CDR1 and CDR2 from the germline V gene are LNHDA and SQIVND (reference sequence). V was clipped by 9 bases and J by 6 bases, with 17 bases between them. The DNA for the CDR3 is TGTGCCAGCCAGAAAGGGGCCCACTCTGAAGCTTTCTTT. This gives the protein CASQKGAHSEAFF.

The rearrangement joins TRBV27 to TRBJ2-7; 11 nucleotides match TRBD1. V gave up 5 bases and J gave up 7 bases; unmatched junction bases: 7. The CDR3 consists of 14 residues. Per germline, CDR1 MNHEY and CDR2 SMNVEV (reference sequence). For the CDR3, the DNA is TGTGCCAGCAGTCACGGACAGGGGGCGAGGGAGCAGTACTTC. It codes for CASSHGQGAREQYF.

The chain joins TRBV5-1 to TRBJ2-1; TRBD1 aligns across 8 bases. Germline CDR1 SGHRS, CDR2 YFSETQ. There are 14 residues in the CDR3. V shed 7 bases and J 1 base; nucleotides not matched to a gene: 4. The CDR3 loop is CASGTGPSYNEQFF. Written as DNA, the CDR3 is TGCGCCAGCGGGACAGGTCCTTCCTACAATGAGCAGTTCTTC.

The V gene is TRBV6-6, the J gene TRBJ2-7; weak D call: TRBD2 (6 bases). The CDR3 runs to 13 residues. Per the germline V gene, CDR1 is MNHNY and CDR2 is SVGAGI (reference sequence). V was pared by 5 bases and J by 5 bases, with 13 bases between. CDR3 in amino acids: CASSLVPGDEQYF. CDR3 bases: TGTGCCAGCAGTCTAGTTCCGGGGGACGAGCAGTACTTC.